The rows below give T cell receptor beta chains drawn from one sample of a study of graft-versus-host responses after intestinal transplantation. Data came from immunoSEQ multiplex PCR; TCRdb stores just in-frame clones and leaves some out. The sample holds fewer than 90,000 clones; 94% are singletons and the top ten take about 0.2%. These receptors have no known antigen. The specimen comprised unstimulated CD4+ T cells sorted from spleen or lymph node cells, sampled before transplant. The receptors were sampled from a human donor who was the organ donor for an intestinal transplant. The CDR3 runs from the conserved cysteine through the conserved F or W. Fields, in order: clone size, V gene, D gene, J gene, CDR3 DNA, CDR3 protein. D genes are given only for firm matches. A row's size may be missing; if present it is once, few, many or a size class.

size: NA
V: TRBV5-1
D: TRBD1
J: TRBJ1-1
DNA: TGCGCCAGCAGCTTAGAACGGACAGGGAACACTGAAGCTTTCTTT
CDR3: CASSLERTGNTEAFF

size: few
V: TRBV11-3
D: TRBD1
J: TRBJ1-2
DNA: TGTGCCAGCAGCTCCAGACAGGGAATTAACTATGGCTACACCTTC
CDR3: CASSSRQGINYGYTF

size: NA
V: TRBV15
D: NA
J: TRBJ2-1
DNA: TGTGCCACCAGCAGAGAACAGGGATTTGATGAGCAGTTCTTC
CDR3: CATSREQGFDEQFF

size: NA
V: TRBV6-1
D: NA
J: TRBJ1-5
DNA: TGTGCCAGCAGCTCCTTCGGGGGGACCCAGCATTTT
CDR3: CASSSFGGTQHF

size: NA
V: TRBV4-3
D: TRBD1
J: TRBJ1-2
DNA: TGCGCCAGCAGCCGAGGGCGGGCCGGGACAGGGTCAGGCTATGGCTACACCTTC
CDR3: CASSRGRAGTGSGYGYTF

size: NA
V: TRBV9
D: NA
J: TRBJ1-2
DNA: TGTGCCAGCAGCCCTGTTTGGGGGGGCGAGCGTGGCTACACCTTC
CDR3: CASSPVWGGERGYTF

size: NA
V: TRBV19
D: NA
J: TRBJ2-4
DNA: TGTGCCAGTAGTATAGAGGCGACCGGATTTGAAAACATTCAGTACTTC
CDR3: CASSIEATGFENIQYF

size: NA
V: TRBV20-1
D: TRBD2
J: TRBJ2-7
DNA: TGCAGTGCCGGCGGGGGCTACGAGCAGTACTTC
CDR3: CSAGGGYEQYF

size: NA
V: TRBV2
D: NA
J: TRBJ2-7
DNA: TGTGCCAGCAGGGCACAGGCCACCTACGAGCAGTACTTC
CDR3: CASRAQATYEQYF

size: NA
V: TRBV30
D: NA
J: TRBJ2-5
DNA: TGTGCCTGTGACCTGACGAGATTCGGGGGTAGGGAGACCCAGTACTTC
CDR3: CACDLTRFGGRETQYF

size: NA
V: TRBV2
D: NA
J: TRBJ2-7
DNA: TGTGCCAGCAGGACGGAGTCCTACGAGCAGTACTTC
CDR3: CASRTESYEQYF

size: NA
V: TRBV30
D: TRBD2
J: TRBJ2-5
DNA: TGTGCCTGGACTAGCGGGGGAGAGACCCAGTACTTC
CDR3: CAWTSGGETQYF

size: NA
V: TRBV5-1
D: TRBD2
J: TRBJ2-3
DNA: TGCGCCAGCAGCTTGGTACGTCAGCGGGACAGCACAGATACGCAGTATTTT
CDR3: CASSLVRQRDSTDTQYF

size: NA
V: TRBV7-2
D: TRBD1
J: TRBJ1-3
DNA: TGTGCCAGCAGCGGTGGACAGGGAAGAGCTGGAAACACCATATATTTT
CDR3: CASSGGQGRAGNTIYF

size: NA
V: TRBV30
D: NA
J: TRBJ2-7
DNA: TGTGCCTGGAGTGTAATACAGGGCTACGAGCAGTACTTC
CDR3: CAWSVIQGYEQYF

size: NA
V: TRBV14
D: NA
J: TRBJ2-2
DNA: TGTGCCAGCAGCCTAATGGACACCGGGGAGCTGTTTTTT
CDR3: CASSLMDTGELFF

size: NA
V: TRBV18
D: NA
J: TRBJ2-7
DNA: TGTGCCAGCTCCCCTTACGAGGGCTACGAGCAGTACTTC
CDR3: CASSPYEGYEQYF